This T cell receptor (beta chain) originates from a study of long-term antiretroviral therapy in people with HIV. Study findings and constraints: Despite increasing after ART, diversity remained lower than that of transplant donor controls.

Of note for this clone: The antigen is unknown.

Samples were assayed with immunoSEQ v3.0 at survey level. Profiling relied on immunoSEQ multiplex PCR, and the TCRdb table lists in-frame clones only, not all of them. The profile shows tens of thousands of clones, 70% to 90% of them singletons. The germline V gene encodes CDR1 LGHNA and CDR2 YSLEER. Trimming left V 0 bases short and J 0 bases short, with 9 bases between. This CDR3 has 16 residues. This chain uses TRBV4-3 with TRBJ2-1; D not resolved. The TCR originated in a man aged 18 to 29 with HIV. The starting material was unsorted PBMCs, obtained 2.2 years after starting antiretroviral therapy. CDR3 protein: CASSQDSPGSYNEQFF. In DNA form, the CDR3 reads TGCGCCAGCAGCCAAGATAGCCCAGGCTCCTACAATGAGCAGTTCTTC.